A single sample is the source of the 18 T cell receptor beta chains below, sequenced in a study of blood T cell repertoires in COVID-19. Assay used: immunoSEQ multiplex PCR; TCRdb lists only in-frame clones, some missing. The sample lists some 190,000 clones, more than 75% seen once, with under 15% in the top ten. The sequenced sample was PBMCs or T cells enriched from blood (not recorded which). These receptors originate from a man between 60 and 70 years old who had been exposed to COVID-19.

CDR3 nucleotides: TGTGCCAGCAGCCCCTCTCTCGGAGACGCTGGAAACACCATATATTTT. It codes for CASSPSLGDAGNTIYF. The rearrangement uses TRBV11-3 and TRBJ1-3; D ambiguous. Trimming stripped 5 bases from V and 2 bases from J, with 16 bases between. The CDR3 is 16 amino acids. CDR1 is SGHNT, CDR2 YENEEA, per germline.

The V call is TRBV21-1, the J call TRBJ1-3. TRBV21-1 is marked as a pseudogene. CDR3 size: 16 residues. The DNA for the CDR3 is TGTGCCAGCAGCAAACCACGGGTTAGCTCTGGAAACACCATATATTTT. Translation gives CASSKPRVSSGNTIYF.

The rearrangement joins TRBV6-4 to TRBJ1-5, with a possible D match to TRBD1 (6 bases). The ends were cut back, 3 bases at V and 2 bases at J, with 11 bases in the middle. In germline, CDR1 is MRHNA, CDR2 SNTAGT. The CDR3 sequence is 15 residues long. CDR3 residues: CASSENAGGNQPQHF. Here the CDR3 DNA reads TGTGCCAGCAGTGAGAACGCAGGGGGCAATCAGCCCCAGCATTTT.

The CDR3 region is CASSEGDRGRSQPQHF. CDR3 bases: TGTGCCAGCAGTGAAGGGGACAGGGGTAGGAGTCAGCCCCAGCATTTT. The chain has TRBV2 and TRBJ1-5; 10 bases fit TRBD1. In germline, CDR1 is SNHLY, CDR2 FYNNEI. The CDR3 spans 16 residues. With 1 base clipped from V and 6 bases from J, the junction kept 6 bases outside the gene matches.

For this clone: With a much larger clone just one base away, this may be a read error. The chain couples TRBV19 to TRBJ1-2; TRBD1 matches at 7 bases. Germline V lookup: CDR1 LNHDA, CDR2 SQIVND (reference sequence). After removal of 2 bases from V and 4 bases from J, the junction contained 7 bases not matched to a gene. The CDR3 extends over 15 amino acids. CDR3 region: CASSIRGTASYGYTF. CDR3 DNA sequence: TGTGCCAGTAGTATAAGAGGGACAGCTAGCTATGGCTACACCTTC.

V and J are TRBV6-5 and TRBJ1-2; TRBD1 agrees at 8 bases. The CDR3 is 14 residues long. V lost 7 bases and J lost 8; bases outside the gene matches: 12. CDR1 is MNHEY and CDR2 is SVGAGI in the germline V gene. The chain's CDR3 is CASNYGTGVDGYTF. In DNA form, the CDR3 reads TGTGCCAGCAACTATGGGACAGGTGTCGACGGCTACACCTTC.

V is TRBV7-7 and J is TRBJ2-7, with TRBD2 identical over 11 bases. Germline V gene data show CDR1 as SSHAT and CDR2 as FNYEAQ (reference sequence). This CDR3 contains 17 residues. The V and J ends lost 5 bases and 2 bases, in that order; junction bases with no gene match: 11. CDR3 residues: CASSPISSGRQAYEQYF. The DNA of the CDR3 is TGTGCCAGCAGCCCTATATCTAGCGGGAGGCAAGCCTACGAGCAGTACTTC.

V usage is TRBV29-1 and J usage is TRBJ2-5; possibly TRBD1 for D (6 bases). Trimming removed 4 bases from V and 1 base from J, with 13 bases in between. The CDR3 spans 14 residues. Per germline, CDR1 SQVTM and CDR2 ANQGSEA. The CDR3 spells CSVVGTRSQETQYF. CDR3 DNA sequence: TGCAGCGTTGTTGGGACAAGAAGCCAAGAGACCCAGTACTTC.

The chain employs TRBV19 and TRBJ1-1; D is uncertain. The CDR3 runs 14 residues. V lost 4 bases, J lost 6 bases, and 15 bases lay in between. The germline CDR1 and CDR2 sequences are LNHDA and SQIVND (reference sequence). CDR3 sequence reads: CASSTNREGSEAFF. Here the CDR3 DNA reads TGTGCCAGTAGTACCAACCGGGAGGGTTCTGAAGCTTTCTTT.

The chain couples TRBV15 to TRBJ2-1; 14 bases align to TRBD2. Germline CDR1 reads LNHNV; CDR2 reads YYDKDF (reference sequence). CDR3 length equals 15 residues. Unmatched junction bases numbered 3, after V lost 4 bases and J lost 7 bases. In nucleotides, the CDR3 is TGTGCCACCAGCACCGGGACTAGCGGGAGTAATGAGCAGTTCTTC. It specifies CATSTGTSGSNEQFF.

The rearrangement joins TRBV11-1 to TRBJ1-4; D gene unclear. Germline-derived CDR1 and CDR2 are SGHAT and FQDESV (reference sequence). Trimming pared 5 bases from V and 2 bases from J, leaving 12 bases between. The CDR3 runs to 15 residues. The CDR3, as DNA: TGTGCCAGCAGCCAGCGAAGTGGGACTAATGAAAAACTGTTTTTT. Amino acid sequence: CASSQRSGTNEKLFF.

The rearrangement links TRBV6-5 to TRBJ1-1; D perhaps matches TRBD1 (5 bases). CDR1 is MNHEY and CDR2 is SVGAGI in the germline V gene. This CDR3 is 14 amino acids long. V lost 9 bases, J lost 8 bases, and 22 bases lay in between. Here the CDR3 reads CASQKKWRGSEAFF. The CDR3 bases are TGTGCCAGTCAAAAAAAATGGAGGGGTTCCGAAGCTTTCTTT.

The genes are TRBV29-1 and TRBJ1-2; 8 bases align to TRBD1. CDR3 length equals 13 residues. Germline CDR1 SQVTM, CDR2 ANQGSEA. The ends lost 2 bases at V and 7 bases at J; junction bases unmatched: 6. CDR3 nucleotides: TGCAGCGTTGAAAGGCAGGGGGCTGTTGGCTACACCTTC. Translation: CSVERQGAVGYTF.

V and J are TRBV27 and TRBJ2-2; 8 bases are a match to TRBD1. CDR1 is MNHEY and CDR2 is SMNVEV in the germline V gene (reference sequence). J was trimmed by 3 bases and V by 7 bases; bases with no gene match: 13. The CDR3 consists of 17 residues. The CDR3 reads CASIQKWGQVDTGELFF. The CDR3 region has the DNA TGTGCCAGCATTCAAAAATGGGGACAGGTCGACACCGGGGAGCTGTTTTTT.

This rearrangement joins TRBV19 to TRBJ1-4, with D uncertain. Trimming took 2 bases from V and 5 from J, leaving 12 bases between them. CDR3 size: 15 residues. In germline, CDR1 is LNHDA, CDR2 SQIVND (reference sequence). CDR3 in DNA: TGTGCCAGTAGTATACTGGTTGCCCAGAATGAAAAACTGTTTTTT. Amino acids: CASSILVAQNEKLFF.

This clone was seen just once. The chain joins TRBV6-1 to TRBJ2-7; weak D call: TRBD2 (5 bases). Germline CDR1 is MNHNS and CDR2 is SASEGT. The CDR3 spans 16 residues. Deletions cut 2 bases from V and 2 bases from J, with 16 bases between. For the CDR3, the DNA is TGTGCCAGCAGTGAACCTCTACTAGTGGCCCCCTACGAGCAGTACTTC. As protein: CASSEPLLVAPYEQYF.

This sequence joins TRBV20-1 and TRBJ2-7, with D uncertain. Trimming took off 3 bases at V and 1 base at J, with 7 bases between the two ends. From germline, CDR1 is DFQATT and CDR2 SNEGSKA (reference sequence). The CDR3 runs 12 residues. CDR3 in amino acids: CSASGSSYEQYF. The CDR3 DNA is TGCAGTGCTAGTGGCAGTTCCTACGAGCAGTACTTC.

This rearrangement joins TRBV6-2 or TRBV6-3 to TRBJ1-4, with TRBD1 identical over 7 bases. Germline lookup yields CDR1 MNHEY and CDR2 SVGEGT. The junction had 3 bases not matched to a gene; V was cut back by 5 bases and J by 3 bases. The CDR3 runs to 14 residues. This CDR3 reads CASSPGQSNEKLFF. Here the CDR3 DNA reads TGTGCCAGCAGTCCGGGACAGTCTAATGAAAAACTGTTTTTT.